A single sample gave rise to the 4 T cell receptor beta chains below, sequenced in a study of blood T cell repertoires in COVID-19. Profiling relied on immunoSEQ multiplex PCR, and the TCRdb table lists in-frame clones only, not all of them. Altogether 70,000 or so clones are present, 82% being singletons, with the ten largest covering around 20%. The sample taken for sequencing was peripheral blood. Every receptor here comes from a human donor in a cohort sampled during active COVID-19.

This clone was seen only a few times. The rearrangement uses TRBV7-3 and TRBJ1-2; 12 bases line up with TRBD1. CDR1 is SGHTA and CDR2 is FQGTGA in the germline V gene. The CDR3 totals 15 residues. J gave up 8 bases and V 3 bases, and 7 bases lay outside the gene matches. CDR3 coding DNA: TGTGCCAGCAGCTTCGGGACAGGGGGCTCAAGGGGCTACACCTTC. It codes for CASSFGTGGSRGYTF.

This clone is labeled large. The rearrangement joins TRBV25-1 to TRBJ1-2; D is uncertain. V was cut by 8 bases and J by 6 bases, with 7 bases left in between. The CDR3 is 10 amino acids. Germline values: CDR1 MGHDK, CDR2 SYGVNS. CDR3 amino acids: CASQGDGYTF. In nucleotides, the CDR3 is TGTGCCAGCCAAGGAGATGGCTACACCTTC.

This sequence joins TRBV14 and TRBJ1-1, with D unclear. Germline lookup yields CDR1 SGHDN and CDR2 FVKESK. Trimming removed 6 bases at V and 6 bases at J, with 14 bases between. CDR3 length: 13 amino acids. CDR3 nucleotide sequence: TGTGCCAGCAGGGAGTCGGGGATCGCTGAAGCTTTCTTT. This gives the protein CASRESGIAEAFF.

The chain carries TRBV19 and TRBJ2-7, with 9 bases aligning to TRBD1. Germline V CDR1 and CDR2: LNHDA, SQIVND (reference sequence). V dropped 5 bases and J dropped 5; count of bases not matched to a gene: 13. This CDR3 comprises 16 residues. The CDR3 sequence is CASSVTPGQGSDEQYF. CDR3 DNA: TGTGCCAGTAGTGTTACACCGGGACAGGGCTCAGACGAGCAGTACTTC.